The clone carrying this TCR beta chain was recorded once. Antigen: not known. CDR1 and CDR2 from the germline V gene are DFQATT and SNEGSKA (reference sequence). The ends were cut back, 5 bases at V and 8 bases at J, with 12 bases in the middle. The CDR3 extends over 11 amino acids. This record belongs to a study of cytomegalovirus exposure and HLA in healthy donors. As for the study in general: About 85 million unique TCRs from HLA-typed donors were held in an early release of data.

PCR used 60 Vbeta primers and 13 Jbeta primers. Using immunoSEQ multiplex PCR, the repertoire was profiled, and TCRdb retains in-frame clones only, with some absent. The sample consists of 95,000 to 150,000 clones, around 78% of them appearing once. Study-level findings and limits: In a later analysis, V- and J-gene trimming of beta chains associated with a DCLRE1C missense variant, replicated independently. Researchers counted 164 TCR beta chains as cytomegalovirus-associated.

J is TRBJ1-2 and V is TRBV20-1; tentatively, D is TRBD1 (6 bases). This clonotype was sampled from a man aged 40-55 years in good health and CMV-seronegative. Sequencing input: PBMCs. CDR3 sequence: CSAFRGGGYTF. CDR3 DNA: TGCAGTGCTTTCAGGGGAGGGGGCTACACCTTC.